This TCR beta chain stems from a study of high-grade serous ovarian cancer treatment subgroups. Study-level information: Mean per sample: around 13,000 reads, more than 6,500 unique TCR beta rearrangements.

V was clipped by 4 bases and J by 4 bases; unmatched bases: 7. Per germline, CDR1 SNHLY and CDR2 FYNNEI. The CDR3 is made up of 15 amino acids. The data were produced by immunoSEQ multiplex PCR, yet TCRdb's version contains in-frame clones alone and is incomplete. Here the sample spans around 27,000 clones, under 90% being singletons. The tumor samples were collected prior to definitive surgery or chemotherapy. This clone was counted between two and nine times. The V call is TRBV2, the J call TRBJ1-5; 7 nucleotides match TRBD1. The TCR was taken from a human donor with high-grade serous ovarian cancer. Sequenced input: tumor tissue. CDR3 nucleotide sequence: TGTGCCAGCAGTGTTGTGACAGGGAGGAATCAGCCCCAGCATTTT. Its protein product is CASSVVTGRNQPQHF. Full variable domain (rest looked up from reference TRBV2 and TRBJ1-5): EPEVTQTPSHQVTQMGQEVILRCVPISNHLYFYWYRQILGQKVEFLVSFYNNEISEKSEIFDDQFSVERPDGSNFTLKIRSTKLEDSAMYFCASSVVTGRNQPQHFGDGTRLSIL.